A single sample gave rise to the 32 T cell receptor beta chains below, sequenced in a study of blood T cell repertoires in COVID-19. Sequencing was performed with immunoSEQ multiplex PCR; in TCRdb, only in-frame clones are kept and a portion is missing. The sample yields approximately 320,000 clones, roughly 86% seen once. The sequenced sample consisted of peripheral blood. These TCRs come from a woman in her twenties or thirties with COVID-19, enrolled during active disease.

The chain has TRBV6-2 or TRBV6-3 and TRBJ1-5; the match to TRBD1 covers 8 bases. Germline V gene lookup returns CDR1 MNHEY and CDR2 SVGEGT. V dropped 5 bases and J dropped 7; count of bases not matched to a gene: 10. This CDR3 region has 15 residues. The CDR3 nucleotides are TGTGCCAGCAGTACCATGGGACAGGACGTACAGCCCCAGCATTTT. Residues: CASSTMGQDVQPQHF.

The chain uses TRBV4-1 and TRBJ1-1; no firm D call. The V and J ends lost 0 bases and 4 bases respectively, with 9 bases between them. The CDR3 covers 14 residues. From germline, CDR1 is MGHRA and CDR2 YSYEKL. In DNA form, the CDR3 reads TGCGCCAGCAGCCAAGATATGCGGGGCACTGAAGCTTTCTTT. Protein product: CASSQDMRGTEAFF.

This clone was observed a single time. The V and J genes are TRBV19 and TRBJ1-5, with a tentative D call TRBD1 (5 bases). The CDR3 sequence is 15 residues long. Germline V gives CDR1 LNHDA, CDR2 SQIVND (reference sequence). V dropped 7 bases and J dropped 5 bases, with 18 bases sitting between them. The CDR3 protein is CASIQGTGSDQPQHF. The CDR3 nucleotides read TGTGCCAGTATCCAAGGTACAGGCTCCGATCAGCCCCAGCATTTT.

V is TRBV19 and J is TRBJ1-5; D perhaps matches TRBD1 (6 bases). The CDR3 consists of 16 residues. The V end lost 9 bases, the J end lost 1 base, and 19 bases lay between the germline ends. The V gene's germline CDR1 is LNHDA and CDR2 SQIVND (reference sequence). DNA of the CDR3: TGTGCCAGCACGGACCAGGGGACATTGAGCAATCAGCCCCAGCATTTT. Protein sequence: CASTDQGTLSNQPQHF.

CDR3 protein: CASRNHGGPSTDTQYF. CDR3 bases: TGTGCCAGCAGAAACCACGGGGGTCCCAGCACAGATACGCAGTATTTT. The gene calls are TRBV5-4 and TRBJ2-3; tentatively, D is TRBD2 (6 bases). This CDR3 spans 16 amino acids. Germline CDR1 reads SGHNT; CDR2 reads YYREEE (reference sequence). Trimming left V 5 bases short and J 0 bases short, with 16 bases between.

V and J are TRBV19 and TRBJ2-3; D uncertain. V lost 10 bases and J 2 bases, leaving 13 bases between the germline ends. This CDR3 comprises 13 residues. Germline V CDR1 and CDR2: LNHDA, SQIVND (reference sequence). CDR3: CATALLSTDTQYF. The CDR3 bases are TGTGCCACCGCCCTACTATCCACAGATACGCAGTATTTT.

V is TRBV15 and J is TRBJ1-2; D call uncertain. The CDR3 has 15 residues. Germline V lookup: CDR1 LNHNV, CDR2 YYDKDF (reference sequence). V was trimmed by 5 bases and J by 4 bases, leaving 17 bases between them. CDR3 region: CATSGPGGMVYGYTF. For the CDR3, the DNA is TGTGCCACCAGCGGACCGGGAGGGATGGTCTATGGCTACACCTTC.

V gene TRBV14 combines with J gene TRBJ1-1; possibly TRBD1 for D (6 bases). Trimming removed 0 bases from V and 3 bases from J, with 11 bases in between. This CDR3 spans 15 amino acids. Germline V gives CDR1 SGHDN, CDR2 FVKESK. CDR3 in DNA: TGTGCCAGCAGCCAAGAGCCAGGGGTGGACACTGAAGCTTTCTTT. This translates into CASSQEPGVDTEAFF.

The chain combines TRBV27 with TRBJ2-1; D call uncertain. Trimming removed 3 bases at V and 4 bases at J, with 7 bases between. The CDR3 covers 13 residues. The germline V gene has CDR1 MNHEY and CDR2 SMNVEV (reference sequence). The CDR3 region is CASSFRRYNEQFF. The CDR3 DNA sequence: TGTGCCAGCAGTTTTCGCAGATACAATGAGCAGTTCTTC.

This CDR3 reads CASSPGEQETQYF. CDR3 nucleotides: TGTGCCAGCTCACCCGGGGAGCAAGAGACCCAGTACTTC. The J gene is TRBJ2-5, the V gene TRBV18; D is perhaps TRBD2 (5 bases). V lost 3 bases, J lost 2 bases, and 7 bases lay in between. Per germline, CDR1 KGHSH and CDR2 LQKENI. This CDR3 is 13 amino acids long.

The chain is built from TRBV5-6 and TRBJ1-2; D perhaps matches TRBD1 (5 bases). The length of the CDR3 is 16 residues. Germline-derived CDR1 and CDR2 are SGHDT and YYEEEE. V was cut by 6 bases and J by 8 bases, with 26 bases left in between. CDR3 sequence reads: CASTPWAGLPGGGYTF. CDR3 coding DNA: TGTGCCAGCACACCATGGGCGGGACTCCCCGGAGGGGGCTACACCTTC.

Written as DNA, the CDR3 is TGCGCCAGCAGACTGGCGGGGGAGACCAGCTCCTACAATGAGCAGTTCTTC. It is translated as CASRLAGETSSYNEQFF. The chain has TRBV10-2 and TRBJ2-1; 7 bases line up with TRBD2. The germline CDR1 and CDR2 sequences are WSHSY and SAAADI. The CDR3 sequence is 17 residues long. Trimming at V came to 6 bases and at J to 0 bases, leaving 11 bases not matched to a gene.

The chain employs TRBV10-1 and TRBJ1-5, with no clear D. This CDR3 comprises 13 residues. Between the trimmed V and J ends, which lost 4 bases and 9 bases, there was a span of 13 bases. Germline V lookup: CDR1 WNHNN, CDR2 SYGVQD (reference sequence). In DNA form, the CDR3 reads TGCGCCAGCAGTGCCACAACCGGAGGGCCCCAGCATTTT. Protein: CASSATTGGPQHF.

V gene TRBV6-5 combines with J gene TRBJ2-1, with D perhaps TRBD1 (6 bases). From germline, CDR1 is MNHEY and CDR2 SVGAGI. V was clipped by 6 bases and J by 6 bases, with 15 bases between them. The CDR3 is 14 amino acids. The DNA for the CDR3 is TGTGCCAGCAGCACCTTTGACAGGTTCAATGAGCAGTTCTTC. Translated, it gives CASSTFDRFNEQFF.

V and J are TRBV19 and TRBJ1-1, with a possible D match to TRBD1 (6 bases). The CDR3 extends over 17 amino acids. In germline, CDR1 is LNHDA, CDR2 SQIVND (reference sequence). Trimming left V 6 bases short and J 0 bases short, with 20 bases between. The chain's CDR3 is CASREGGEWTMNTEAFF. As DNA, the CDR3 is TGTGCCAGTAGAGAAGGGGGGGAGTGGACTATGAACACTGAAGCTTTCTTT.

The CDR3 coding sequence is TGCGCCAGCAGCTTGGGTAACAGTGATCACAATCAGCCCCAGCATTTT. Its protein product is CASSLGNSDHNQPQHF. This rearrangement joins TRBV5-1 to TRBJ1-5; D gene uncertain. Trimming took off 0 bases at V and 3 bases at J, with 13 bases between the two ends. Looked up from germline, CDR1 is SGHRS and CDR2 is YFSETQ. There are 16 residues in the CDR3.

The chain joins TRBV3-1 (or the pseudogene TRBV3-2) to TRBJ2-7; maybe TRBD1 (5 bases). The ends were cut back, 5 bases at V and 4 bases at J, with 15 bases in the middle. The CDR3 spans 14 residues. The germline V gene encodes CDR1 LGHDT and CDR2 YNNKEL (reference sequence). DNA of the CDR3: TGTGCCAGCAGCAGGACGTCGAAGGGGTACGAGCAGTACTTC. As protein: CASSRTSKGYEQYF.

V usage is TRBV4-1 and J usage is TRBJ2-1, with a tentative D call TRBD1 (6 bases). The length of the CDR3 is 14 residues. The ends were cut back, 1 base at V and 7 bases at J, with 11 bases in the middle. CDR1 and CDR2 from the germline V gene are MGHRA and YSYEKL. The CDR3 is CASSQVYRVNEQFF. CDR3 DNA: TGCGCCAGCAGCCAAGTTTACAGGGTAAATGAGCAGTTCTTC.

The chain employs TRBV25-1 and TRBJ2-7; tentative D call: TRBD2 (6 bases). V lost 1 base, J lost 0 bases, and 7 bases lay in between. The CDR3 sequence is 14 residues long. Per germline, CDR1 MGHDK and CDR2 SYGVNS. CDR3 nucleotide sequence: TGTGCCAGCAGTGAATGGGGGGACTCCTACGAGCAGTACTTC. Its translation is CASSEWGDSYEQYF.

J is TRBJ2-7 and V is TRBV4-1, with 9 nucleotides matching TRBD1. Unmatched junction bases numbered 6, after V lost 2 bases and J lost 4 bases. Per germline, CDR1 MGHRA and CDR2 YSYEKL. CDR3 length: 15 amino acids. In DNA form, the CDR3 reads TGCGCCAGCAGCCAAACTCCCGGGACAGGGTACGAGCAGTACTTC. Translation: CASSQTPGTGYEQYF.

This clone was picked up one time. The chain combines TRBV2 with TRBJ1-5, with 9 nucleotides matching TRBD1. Germline assignment: CDR1 SNHLY and CDR2 FYNNEI. The V gene end was trimmed by 6 bases and the J gene end by 4 bases; junction bases not matched to a gene: 7. This CDR3 is 15 amino acids long. CDR3 sequence: CASRSDRGDNQPQHF. The CDR3 DNA reads TGTGCCAGCAGGTCAGACAGGGGGGATAATCAGCCCCAGCATTTT.

This chain uses TRBV4-1 with TRBJ1-1; no definite D call. V lost 1 base to trimming and J lost 4 bases, with 10 bases between them. Germline V gene lookup returns CDR1 MGHRA and CDR2 YSYEKL. This CDR3 is built from 14 residues. The CDR3 DNA reads TGCGCCAGCAGCCAAGGACCCCGGGGCACTGAAGCTTTCTTT. Its translation: CASSQGPRGTEAFF.

Concerning this clone: Other DNA variants within this sample encode the same CDR3. The V gene is TRBV9, the J gene TRBJ1-4; no reliable D call. The germline CDR1 and CDR2 sequences are SGDLS and YYNGEE. The CDR3 totals 14 residues. The V gene lost 0 bases and the J gene lost 4 bases, with 7 bases spanning the gap. The CDR3 reads CASSVGQINEKLFF. The DNA of the CDR3 is TGTGCCAGCAGCGTAGGGCAGATTAATGAAAAACTGTTTTTT.

This clone has more than one count but fewer than ten. The CDR3 reads CASSYTAEGQPQHF. CDR3 DNA sequence: TGTGCCAGCAGTTACACGGCGGAGGGTCAGCCCCAGCATTTT. This sequence joins TRBV6-5 and TRBJ1-5; the D is unclear. V lost 2 bases, J lost 6 bases, and 11 bases lay in between. The CDR3 covers 14 residues. Germline CDR1 is MNHEY and CDR2 is SVGAGI.

This chain uses TRBV9 with TRBJ2-2; 8 bases are shared with TRBD2. Germline V gene data show CDR1 as SGDLS and CDR2 as YYNGEE. V shed 4 bases, J shed 6 bases, and the junction held 8 bases outside the gene matches. CDR3 length: 15 residues. CDR3 region: CASSSGTSFSGELFF. The CDR3 DNA sequence: TGTGCCAGCAGCTCGGGGACTAGTTTCTCCGGGGAGCTGTTTTTT.

The chain carries TRBV7-9 and TRBJ2-2; 12 nucleotides line up with TRBD2. The CDR3 is 17 amino acids. V lost 5 bases and J lost 7; bases outside the gene matches: 11. CDR1 SEHNR and CDR2 FQNEAQ come from the germline V gene (reference sequence). This chain's CDR3 is CASSTPSGGARVGELFF. CDR3 DNA: TGTGCCAGCAGCACACCTAGCGGGGGGGCCCGGGTCGGGGAGCTGTTTTTT.

The CDR3 region is CASSLGTGRRTEAFF. CDR3 bases: TGTGCCAGCAGCTTGGGGACAGGGAGGCGCACTGAAGCTTTCTTT. The gene calls are TRBV5-4 and TRBJ1-1; the match to TRBD1 covers 8 bases. J was trimmed by 4 bases and V by 0 bases; bases with no gene match: 5. This CDR3 spans 15 amino acids. The germline V gene encodes CDR1 SGHNT and CDR2 YYREEE (reference sequence). The full variable domain, with the rest looked up from reference TRBV5-4 and TRBJ1-1, is ETGVTQSPTHLIKTRGQQVTLRCSSQSGHNTVSWYQQALGQGPQFIFQYYREEENGRGNFPPRFSGLQFPNYSSELNVNALELDDSALYLCASSLGTGRRTEAFFGQGTRLTVV.

This chain uses TRBV28 with TRBJ1-2; 7 bases agree with TRBD1. Germline V gene data show CDR1 as MDHEN and CDR2 as SYDVKM. This CDR3 spans 14 amino acids. The V and J ends lost 7 bases and 4 bases, in that order; junction bases with no gene match: 9. The CDR3 region is CASIPRGVIYGYTF. CDR3 sequence (DNA): TGTGCCAGCATACCCAGGGGGGTGATCTATGGCTACACCTTC.

This clone has a single count. V is TRBV7-8 and J is TRBJ1-4; 10 bases map to TRBD1. V was clipped by 5 bases and J by 4 bases; unmatched bases: 7. Germline V CDR1 and CDR2: SGHVS, FQNEAQ. This CDR3 comprises 16 residues. The CDR3 DNA sequence: TGTGCCAGCAGCCCAAGACAGGGGGCGGTTAATGAAAAACTGTTTTTT. The encoded protein is CASSPRQGAVNEKLFF. Based on the CDR3 plus reference TRBV7-8 and TRBJ1-4, the full variable domain is GAGVSQSPRYKVAKRGQDVALRCDPISGHVSLFWYQQALGQGPEFLTYFQNEAQLDKSGLPSDRFFAERPEGSVSTLKIQRTQQEDSAVYLCASSPRQGAVNEKLFFGSGTQLSVL.

The chain employs TRBV6-5 and TRBJ2-2; D is possibly TRBD2 (6 bases). CDR3 size: 15 residues. The V end lost 8 bases, the J end lost 0 bases, and 13 bases lay between the germline ends. Germline V CDR1 and CDR2: MNHEY, SVGAGI. CDR3 bases: TGTGCCAGCGGGGGGAACAGAGCGAACACCGGGGAGCTGTTTTTT. It specifies CASGGNRANTGELFF.

The CDR3 DNA reads as TGTGCCAGCTCACCAGGCGCGGTGGGGGCCTGGACGAATGAAAAACTGTTTTTT. It translates to CASSPGAVGAWTNEKLFF. This rearrangement joins TRBV18 to TRBJ1-4; TRBD1 is a possible D gene (6 bases). V lost 2 bases, J lost 5 bases, and 21 bases lay in between. From germline, CDR1 is KGHSH and CDR2 LQKENI. There are 18 residues in the CDR3.

This clone was observed a single time. The chain couples TRBV23-1 to TRBJ1-2; 8 bases are shared with TRBD1. TRBV23-1 is classed as an ORF, of uncertain function. Germline trimming cut 6 bases from V and 4 bases from J; bases unmatched to any gene: 4. The CDR3 extends over 13 amino acids. In DNA form, the CDR3 reads TGCGCCAGCAGCGGGGGACAGGCCTATGGCTACACCTTC. Protein sequence: CASSGGQAYGYTF.